The clone carrying this TCR beta chain was seen many times. The sample belongs to a study of T cells in Graves' hyperthyroidism and ophthalmopathy. With V trimmed by 4 bases and J by 6 bases, 1 base remained unmatched. The germline CDR1 and CDR2 sequences are SNHLY and FYNNEI. This CDR3 comprises 13 residues. There were TCR beta CDR3 regions amplified from RNA transcripts. HTBI primers were employed in a first-round RT-PCR of the TCR CDR3. MiXCR, applied by TCRdb to the multiplex PCR reads, yields one record per CDR3 protein. Among roughly 170,000 distinct CDR3 sequences listed, roughly 10% were seen once.

The chain has TRBV2 and TRBJ1-2, with TRBD1 matching over 11 bases. The specimen was blood. This TCR was recovered from a woman younger than 35 with Graves' hyperthyroidism that later progressed to Graves' ophthalmopathy. Written as DNA, the CDR3 is TGTGCCAGCAGTGGGACAGGGGGCAATGGCTACACCTTC. Protein product: CASSGTGGNGYTF.